A single sample is the source of the 13 T cell receptor beta chains below, sequenced in a study of T cells in Graves' hyperthyroidism and ophthalmopathy. The TCR beta CDR3 regions underwent amplification using RNA transcripts as the source. The TCR CDR3 first-round RT-PCR relied on the HTBI primer set. TCRdb ran MiXCR on the multiplex PCR reads and lists one entry per CDR3 protein. The data show hundreds of thousands of distinct CDR3 sequences, around 15% seen once. The sequenced material came from blood. The receptors come from a middle-aged woman with Graves' ophthalmopathy.

This clonotype was seen ten or more times. The CDR3 DNA sequence: TGTGCCTGGAGTGTAGGGGCCAATCAGCCCCAGCATTTT. It yields the protein CAWSVGANQPQHF. V is TRBV30 and J is TRBJ1-5, with a possible D match to TRBD1 (5 bases). The germline gives CDR1 GTSNPN, CDR2 SVGIG (reference sequence). This CDR3 region has 13 residues. Deletions cut 0 bases from V and 3 bases from J, with 6 bases between.

At least ten counts were recorded for this clonotype. This rearrangement joins TRBV2 to TRBJ2-3, with 7 bases identical to TRBD2. The CDR3 runs to 15 residues. Germline values: CDR1 SNHLY, CDR2 FYNNEI. J gave up 5 bases and V 3 bases, and 8 bases lay outside the gene matches. This CDR3 reads CASSDGGRGGDTQYF. The CDR3, as DNA: TGTGCCAGCAGTGACGGCGGGAGAGGAGGAGATACGCAGTATTTT.

This clonotype was seen a handful of times. V and J are TRBV19 and TRBJ2-1; tentative D call: TRBD2 (6 bases). The V and J ends lost 5 bases and 0 bases respectively, with 17 bases between them. From germline, CDR1 is LNHDA and CDR2 SQIVND (reference sequence). This CDR3 contains 17 residues. CDR3: CASSLRGGASSYNEQFF. CDR3 DNA sequence: TGTGCCAGTAGTTTACGTGGCGGGGCCAGCTCCTACAATGAGCAGTTCTTC.

The sample holds many counts of this clonotype. The chain carries TRBV6-6 and TRBJ2-3; D not certain. This CDR3 has 14 residues. Germline CDR1 and CDR2: MNHNY and SVGAGI (reference sequence). Trimming removed 0 bases from V and 0 bases from J, with 4 bases in between. Here the CDR3 reads CASSYSESTDTQYF. The CDR3 DNA reads TGTGCCAGCAGTTACTCGGAGAGCACAGATACGCAGTATTTT.

This clonotype was detected only a few times. The junction differs from germline at one of its ends, possibly a read error. V is TRBV6-1 and J is TRBJ2-3, with 7 bases lining up with TRBD2. CDR1 is MNHNS and CDR2 is SASEGT in the germline V gene. CDR3 size: 15 residues. The CDR3 coding sequence is TGTGCCAGCACTGAACAGGCGGGGGACACAGATACGCAGTATTTT. It translates to CASTEQAGDTDTQYF.

This clonotype has just a few counts. The chain has TRBV7-3 and TRBJ2-1; the D gene could be TRBD1 or TRBD2 (6 bases each). This CDR3 comprises 14 residues. The germline gives CDR1 SGHTA, CDR2 FQGTGA. The ends were cut back, 5 bases at V and 8 bases at J, with 16 bases in the middle. The CDR3 region has the DNA TGTGCCAGCAGCCCGGGGGCAGGGAATCATGAGCAGTTCTTC. Translation: CASSPGAGNHEQFF. The whole variable domain, filled in from reference TRBV7-3 and TRBJ2-1, reads GAGVSQTPSNKVTEKGKYVELRCDPISGHTALYWYRQSLGQGPEFLIYFQGTGAADDSGLPNDRFFAVRPEGSVSTLKIQRTERGDSAVYLCASSPGAGNHEQFFGPGTRLTVL.

This clonotype was found many times. The rearrangement links TRBV4-2 to TRBJ2-5; a possible D gene is TRBD2 (6 bases). The CDR3 has 14 residues. Trimming stripped 0 bases from V and 5 bases from J, with 10 bases between. The germline gives CDR1 LGHNA, CDR2 YNFKEQ. The CDR3 loop reads CASSQDSGVETQYF. As DNA, the CDR3 is TGTGCCAGCAGCCAAGATTCGGGAGTGGAGACCCAGTACTTC.

This clonotype was recorded a few times. The chain carries TRBV4-2 and TRBJ2-2, with a tentative D call TRBD1 (6 bases). Germline V gene sequence: CDR1 LGHNA, CDR2 YNFKEQ. The ends were cut back, 3 bases at V and 4 bases at J, with 15 bases in the middle. The CDR3 is 16 residues long. The CDR3: CASSQARDIGTGELFF. In DNA, the CDR3 is TGTGCCAGCAGCCAGGCCAGGGACATCGGCACCGGGGAGCTGTTTTTT.

This clonotype was found many times. The CDR3 loop is CASSLTVNAPGYGYTF. The DNA of the CDR3 is TGTGCCAGCAGTTTAACCGTGAACGCCCCCGGGTATGGCTACACCTTC. The J gene is TRBJ1-2, the V gene TRBV28, with D uncertain. V was cut by 2 bases and J by 5 bases, with 18 bases left in between. Germline V lookup: CDR1 MDHEN, CDR2 SYDVKM. The CDR3 sequence is 16 residues long.

This clonotype occurred a few times. The chain carries TRBV30 and TRBJ1-4, with a possible D match to TRBD1 (6 bases). The length of the CDR3 is 15 residues. V dropped 5 bases and J dropped 8 bases, with 21 bases sitting between them. CDR1 GTSNPN and CDR2 SVGIG come from the germline V gene (reference sequence). This CDR3 is CAWGRGGHGKEKLFF. CDR3 in DNA: TGTGCCTGGGGGCGAGGGGGACACGGGAAAGAAAAACTGTTTTTT.

This clonotype turned up a few times. The chain links TRBV24-1 to TRBJ2-1; D call uncertain. From germline, CDR1 is KGHDR and CDR2 SFDVKD. Trimming took 1 base from V and 9 from J, leaving 3 bases between them. The CDR3 totals 11 residues. CDR3 DNA: TGTGCCACCAGTGATTTAGTTGAGCAGTTCTTC. This translates into CATSDLVEQFF.

This clonotype was seen only a few times. A junction end diverges from the germline sequence, so it may reflect a read error. This chain joins TRBV5-1 and TRBJ2-2; D gene unclear. CDR1 and CDR2 (germline): SGHRS, YFSETQ. The CDR3 totals 16 residues. DNA of the CDR3: TGCGCCAGCAGCTTCGGTCGGCCCCCGAAAACCGGGGAGCTGTTTTTT. The encoded protein is CASSFGRPPKTGELFF.

The J gene is TRBJ2-3, the V gene TRBV29-1; TRBD1 might be the D (7 bases). Trimming left V 7 bases short and J 0 bases short, with 14 bases between. Germline values: CDR1 SQVTM, CDR2 ANQGSEA. This CDR3 comprises 14 residues. The CDR3 coding sequence is TGCAGCGCCGAACAGGGGACTAGCACAGATACGCAGTATTTT. It translates to CSAEQGTSTDTQYF.